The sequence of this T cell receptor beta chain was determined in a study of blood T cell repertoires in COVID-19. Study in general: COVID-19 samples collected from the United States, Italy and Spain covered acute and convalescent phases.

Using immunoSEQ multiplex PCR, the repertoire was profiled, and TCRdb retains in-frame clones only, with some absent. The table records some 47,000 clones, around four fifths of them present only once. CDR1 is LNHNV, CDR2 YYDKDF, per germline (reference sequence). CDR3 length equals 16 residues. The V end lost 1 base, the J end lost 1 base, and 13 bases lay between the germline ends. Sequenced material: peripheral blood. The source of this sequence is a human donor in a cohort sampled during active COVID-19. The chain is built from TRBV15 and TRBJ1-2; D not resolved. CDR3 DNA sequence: TGTGCCACCAGCAGAGCGTCGGGGTCAATTAACTATGGCTACACCTTC. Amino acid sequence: CATSRASGSINYGYTF.